The T cell receptor beta chain under discussion was sequenced for a study of OX40 agonist ivuxolimab in advanced cancers. Whole-study context: Past anti-PD-1, anti-PD-L1 or anti-CTLA-4 therapy was accepted, and 30% to 45% had received some.

The data were produced by immunoSEQ multiplex PCR, yet TCRdb's version contains in-frame clones alone and is incomplete. The repertoire consists of 80,000 to 130,000 clones, with about nine tenths occurring once and the leading ten covering approximately 0.3%. CDR1 ENHRY and CDR2 SYGVKD come from the germline V gene. Trimming took 11 bases from V and 2 from J, leaving 12 bases between them. This CDR3 has 12 residues. Study conclusions and caveats: Some patients without response likewise showed low normalized clonal expansion. Near-lowest levels of clonal expansion characterized partial responders at 0.1-3.0 mg/kg.

This clone came up a few times. Its antigen is unknown. Any history of autoimmune disease or systemic immunosuppression disqualified patients. The starting material was CD4+ or CD8+ T cells sorted from blood, obtained in a trial of the OX40 agonist ivuxolimab. The genes are TRBV10-3 and TRBJ1-2, with a tentative D call TRBD1 (5 bases). The sequence came from an adult with an advanced solid tumor such as melanoma, head and neck, liver or kidney cancer. The CDR3 nucleotides are TGTGCCGTCCGGGACGGGAACTATGGCTACACCTTC. This codes for CAVRDGNYGYTF.